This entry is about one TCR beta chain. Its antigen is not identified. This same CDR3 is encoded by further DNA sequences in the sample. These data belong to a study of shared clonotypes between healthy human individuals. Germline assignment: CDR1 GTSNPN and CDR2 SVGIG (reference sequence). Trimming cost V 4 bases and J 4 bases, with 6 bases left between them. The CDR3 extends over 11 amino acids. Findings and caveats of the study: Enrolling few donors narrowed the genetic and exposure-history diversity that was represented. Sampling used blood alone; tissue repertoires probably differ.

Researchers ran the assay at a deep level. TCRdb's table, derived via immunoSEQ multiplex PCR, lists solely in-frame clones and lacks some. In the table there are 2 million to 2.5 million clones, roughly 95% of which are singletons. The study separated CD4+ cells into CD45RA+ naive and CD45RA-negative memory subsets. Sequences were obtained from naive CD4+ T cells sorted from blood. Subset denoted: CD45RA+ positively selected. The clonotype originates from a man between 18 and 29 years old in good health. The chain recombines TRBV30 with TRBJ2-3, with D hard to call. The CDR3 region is CAWILADTQYF. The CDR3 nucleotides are TGTGCCTGGATCCTAGCAGATACGCAGTATTTT.